Sequencing of this T cell receptor (beta chain) was carried out in a study of cytomegalovirus exposure and HLA in healthy donors. Every donor was a healthy person donating bone marrow. The V and J ends lost 0 bases and 1 base respectively, with 13 bases between them. This CDR3 spans 17 amino acids. Germline CDR1 reads SEHNR; CDR2 reads FQNEAQ (reference sequence). PCR primers comprised 60 Vbeta and 13 Jbeta primers. Authors' methods: There were around 77 million unique TCR beta chains by a later count, and around 10 million of them were shared. Sequenced by immunoSEQ multiplex PCR; TCRdb stores in-frame clones only, minus some. The V and J calls and clone size are taken from that table; D and trimming were inferred from the DNA. The sample yields 100,000 to 150,000 clones, roughly 77% seen once. A note on this clone: The antigen is unknown.

General study points: Confirmation was obtained in vitro that a few CMV-associated chains are specific for CMV antigens. It was reportedly the case that the classifier diagnosed cytomegalovirus status with high specificity and sensitivity.

The source material was PBMCs. This chain uses TRBV7-9 with TRBJ1-3; tentatively, D is TRBD1 (6 bases). This TCR was sampled from a man in his thirties or forties in good health and CMV-seronegative. The CDR3 DNA reads TGTGCCAGCAGCTTAGCCCTTGACAGGACGTCTGGAAACACCATATATTTT. This gives the protein CASSLALDRTSGNTIYF.